The subject of this entry is one TCR beta chain. The antigen is undetermined. Other nucleotide sequences from this sample produce the same CDR3. CD45RO+ cells and CCR7-negative CD45RA+ TemRA cells were combined as CD8 memory. The record originates from a study of shared clonotypes between healthy human individuals. Study-wide results and caveats: Sorted-subset sequencing, rarefaction showed, was incomplete despite large depth.

200 ng DNA, about 28,000 T cell genomes, went into each sorted-subset replicate PCR. Under the authors' procedure: There were no quality scores in the junction-only immunoSEQ sequences, so filtering differed. Clones were read by immunoSEQ multiplex PCR, and TCRdb kept only the in-frame ones, dropping some. V, J and clone size are taken as reported in that table, and D and trimming were inferred from the DNA itself. Of over 95,000 clones listed, more than 65% were seen once; the top ten hold roughly a quarter. The CDR3 covers 14 residues. V lost 0 bases to trimming and J lost 5 bases; unmatched junction nucleotides: 4. The germline V gene encodes CDR1 SGDLS and CDR2 YYNGEE.

The chain recombines TRBV9 with TRBJ2-7; TRBD2 matches 8 bases. This TCR was sampled from a woman aged 25 to 39 in good health. Sequencing was performed on memory CD8+ T cells sorted from blood. The subset was: CD45RO+ cells pooled with CCR7-negative TemRA cells. The CDR3 DNA reads as TGTGCCAGCAGCGTAGCGGGAGGGTCGGACGAGCAGTACTTC. Amino acid sequence: CASSVAGGSDEQYF. The variable domain in full, completed from reference TRBV9 and TRBJ2-7, reads DSGVTQTPKHLITATGQRVTLRCSPRSGDLSVYWYQQSLDQGLQFLIQYYNGEERAKGNILERFSAQQFPDLHSELNLSSLELGDSALYFCASSVAGGSDEQYFGPGTRLTVT.